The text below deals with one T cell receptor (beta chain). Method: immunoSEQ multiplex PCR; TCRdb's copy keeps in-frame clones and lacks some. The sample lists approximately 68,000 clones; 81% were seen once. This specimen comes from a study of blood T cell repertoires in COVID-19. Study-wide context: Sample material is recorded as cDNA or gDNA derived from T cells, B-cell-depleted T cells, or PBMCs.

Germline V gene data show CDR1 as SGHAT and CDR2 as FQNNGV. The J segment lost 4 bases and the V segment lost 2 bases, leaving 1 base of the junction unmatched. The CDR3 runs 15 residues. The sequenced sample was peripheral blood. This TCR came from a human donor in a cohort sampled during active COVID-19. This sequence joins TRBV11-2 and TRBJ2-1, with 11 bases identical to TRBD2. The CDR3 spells CASSLIAGGYNEQFF. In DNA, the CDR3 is TGTGCCAGCAGCTTAATAGCGGGAGGGTACAATGAGCAGTTCTTC.